These 11 T cell receptor beta chains were sequenced from one sample in a study of beta chain features in type 1 diabetes. Study-wide results and limits: Type 1 diabetes patients had moderately but significantly shorter TCRB CDR3s in all four CD4+ subsets.

The study reverse transcribed the entire isolated RNA, so it sequenced expressed TCRB transcripts. Generated by immunoSEQ multiplex PCR, the TCRdb table keeps only in-frame clones and is missing some. The sample comprises 95,000 to 150,000 clones, over 15% of which are singletons, and over 2% rests with the top ten. These receptors' targets are unknown. The material sequenced was central memory CD4+ T cells from blood. The receptors originated from a man aged 25 to 40 with type 1 diabetes.

Here the CDR3 reads CASSFRTLSYEQYF. The CDR3 DNA reads as TGTGCCAGCAGTTTCCGGACACTGTCCTACGAGCAGTACTTC. The genes are TRBV28 and TRBJ2-7; D is perhaps TRBD1 (5 bases). Trimming took off 3 bases at V and 1 base at J, with 10 bases between the two ends. The CDR3 runs 14 residues. Per germline, CDR1 MDHEN and CDR2 SYDVKM.

The chain carries TRBV6-1 and TRBJ2-5; 9 nucleotides match TRBD1. CDR1 is MNHNS and CDR2 is SASEGT in the germline V gene. J gave up 4 bases and V 3 bases, and 3 bases lay outside the gene matches. The CDR3 covers 14 residues. This chain's CDR3 is CASSEGTGLETQYF. The CDR3, as DNA: TGTGCCAGCAGTGAGGGGACAGGGCTAGAGACCCAGTACTTC.

This clone was counted between two and nine times. The chain recombines TRBV29-1 with TRBJ2-2; D perhaps matches TRBD1 (5 bases). The germline V gene encodes CDR1 SQVTM and CDR2 ANQGSEA. The CDR3 contains 13 residues. V gave up 7 bases and J gave up 7 bases, with 16 bases separating them. For the CDR3, the DNA is TGCAGCGCCACTGAACAGGATGTCGGGGAGCTGTTTTTT. Its translation: CSATEQDVGELFF.

This clone was counted only a few times. The V gene is TRBV14, the J gene TRBJ1-1; D unclear. V dropped 1 base and J dropped 7 bases, with 4 bases sitting between them. This CDR3 has 11 amino acids. Germline lookup yields CDR1 SGHDN and CDR2 FVKESK. The chain's CDR3 is CASSQGIEAFF. The CDR3 DNA follows: TGTGCCAGCAGCCAAGGTATTGAAGCTTTCTTT.

The genes are TRBV7-2 and TRBJ2-5; 8 nucleotides align to TRBD1. Germline V lookup: CDR1 SGHTA, CDR2 FQGNSA. The CDR3 loop spans 14 amino acids. The junction had 6 bases not matched to a gene; V was cut back by 5 bases and J by 4 bases. Here the CDR3 reads CASSVAGGGETQYF. The DNA of the CDR3 is TGTGCCAGCAGCGTCGCAGGGGGCGGAGAGACCCAGTACTTC.

The rearrangement joins TRBV6-5 to TRBJ2-7; D is ambiguous. The CDR3 consists of 15 residues. Trimming stripped 6 bases from V and 0 bases from J, with 15 bases between. Germline V CDR1 and CDR2: MNHEY, SVGAGI. CDR3 protein: CASSLSYGSSYEQYF. Here the CDR3 DNA reads TGTGCCAGCAGCCTCTCATACGGTAGCTCCTACGAGCAGTACTTC.

This clone appeared a few times. The chain links TRBV18 to TRBJ1-2; D gene unclear. The V gene lost 6 bases and the J gene lost 3 bases, with 14 bases spanning the gap. The CDR3 contains 14 residues. Germline V gene lookup returns CDR1 KGHSH and CDR2 LQKENI. CDR3 residues: CASSSATTDYGYTF. The CDR3 DNA is TGTGCCAGCTCGTCAGCGACAACCGACTATGGCTACACCTTC. Full variable domain (remainder filled in from reference TRBV18 and TRBJ1-2): NAGVMQNPRHLVRRRGQEARLRCSPMKGHSHVYWYRQLPEEGLKFMVYLQKENIIDESGMPKERFSAEFPKEGPSILRIQQVVRGDSAAYFCASSSATTDYGYTFGSGTRLTVV.

This clone has a handful of counts. This rearrangement joins TRBV7-2 to TRBJ2-7; D is ambiguous. The CDR3 totals 14 residues. The germline V gene encodes CDR1 SGHTA and CDR2 FQGNSA. Trimming left V 1 base short and J 0 bases short, with 7 bases between. The CDR3: CASSLGSFSYEQYF. For the CDR3, the DNA is TGTGCCAGCAGCTTAGGGTCCTTCTCCTACGAGCAGTACTTC.

This chain links TRBV10-3 with TRBJ1-5; a weak D match, TRBD1 (5 bases). This CDR3 contains 15 residues. The germline gives CDR1 ENHRY, CDR2 SYGVKD. Trimming took 2 bases from V and 0 from J, leaving 8 bases between them. CDR3 protein: CAISETGLSNQPQHF. The DNA for the CDR3 is TGTGCCATCAGTGAGACAGGTCTTAGCAATCAGCCCCAGCATTTT.

The CDR3 here is CASSLGRLGGTQYF. The CDR3, as DNA: TGTGCCAGCAGCCTCGGTCGGCTCGGAGGGACCCAGTACTTC. The V call is TRBV7-2, the J call TRBJ2-5; weak D call: TRBD2 (5 bases). The germline V and J ends were trimmed by 5 bases and 7 bases, with 17 bases remaining between them. The length of the CDR3 is 14 residues. Germline assignment: CDR1 SGHTA and CDR2 FQGNSA.

The chain is built from TRBV18 and TRBJ1-4; D is unclear. Germline CDR1 is KGHSH and CDR2 is LQKENI. The CDR3 contains 14 residues. V was pared by 7 bases and J by 7 bases, with 16 bases between. This CDR3 reads CASWPGTGSEKLFF. CDR3 DNA: TGTGCCAGCTGGCCAGGAACGGGGAGTGAAAAACTGTTTTTT.